This T cell receptor beta chain appears in the sequencing data of a study of blood T cell repertoires in COVID-19. Study at large: Samples came from the United States, Italy and Spain, spanning acute and convalescent COVID-19. The cDNA or gDNA used as material had been derived from T cells, B-cell-depleted T cells, or PBMCs.

Of note for this clone: At one of its ends the junction is not consistent with the germline gene, which may arise from a read error.

CDR3 length: 14 residues. The germline V gene encodes CDR1 WSHSY and CDR2 SAAADI. Per the original data handling: By means of reference gene primer amplification, nucleated cell counts were estimated. The data were produced by immunoSEQ multiplex PCR, yet TCRdb's version contains in-frame clones alone and is incomplete. The V and J calls and clone size are taken from that table; D and trimming were inferred from the DNA. The sample lists around 120,000 clones, about 85% occurring once. The TCR was taken from a man older than 75 with acute or convalescent COVID-19. Sequences were obtained from peripheral blood. The chain uses TRBV10-2 and TRBJ2-7; D might be TRBD1 (6 bases). The CDR3 here is CASSESSWVQGSNF. DNA of the CDR3: TGCGCCAGCAGTGAGTCGTCTTGGGTCCAGGGGAGTAACTTC.